Following are 22 T cell receptor beta chains from one sample sequenced in a study of blood T cell repertoires in COVID-19. TCRdb's table, derived via immunoSEQ multiplex PCR, lists solely in-frame clones and lacks some. The sample has roughly 310,000 clones; around 91% are singletons. The sequenced material came from PBMCs or T cells enriched from blood (not recorded which). Source of these receptors: a middle-aged woman who had recovered from COVID-19.

As regards this clone: At the DNA level, this CDR3 is encoded by other sequences in the same sample as well. The chain links TRBV19 to TRBJ1-2, with D possibly TRBD1 on 5 matching bases. This CDR3 contains 13 residues. The ends were cut back, 3 bases at V and 5 bases at J, with 10 bases in the middle. Germline V lookup: CDR1 LNHDA, CDR2 SQIVND (reference sequence). CDR3 DNA sequence: TGTGCCAGTAGTATCCAGGGAGGGTATGGCTACACCTTC. Its translation is CASSIQGGYGYTF.

Note on this clone: Its ends do not fully match the called genes, so a read error is possible. The CDR3 loop reads CASSLPTDEGLYGHTF. The CDR3 DNA is TGTGCCAGCAGTTTACCAACCGACGAGGGCCTCTATGGCCACACCTTC. V and J are TRBV28 and TRBJ1-2; D remains unclear. In germline, CDR1 is MDHEN, CDR2 SYDVKM. The CDR3 is 16 amino acids.

The chain carries TRBV4-3 and TRBJ2-7, with TRBD1 matching over 9 bases. CDR1 is LGHNA, CDR2 YSLEER, per germline. This CDR3 spans 15 amino acids. Trimming took 1 base from V and 6 from J; bases not matched to a gene: 7. Here the CDR3 DNA reads TGCGCCAGCAGCCAAGGGGACAGGGAAATGGGCGAGCAGTACTTC. Translated: CASSQGDREMGEQYF.

V usage is TRBV9 and J usage is TRBJ2-5; D is possibly TRBD2 (7 bases). The CDR3 extends over 16 amino acids. Germline values: CDR1 SGDLS, CDR2 YYNGEE. V lost 0 bases, J lost 7 bases, and 19 bases lay in between. The CDR3 reads CASSVGYWGGPGTQYF. The DNA of the CDR3 is TGTGCCAGCAGCGTAGGTTATTGGGGGGGGCCTGGGACCCAGTACTTC. Full variable domain (remainder filled in from reference TRBV9 and TRBJ2-5): DSGVTQTPKHLITATGQRVTLRCSPRSGDLSVYWYQQSLDQGLQFLIQYYNGEERAKGNILERFSAQQFPDLHSELNLSSLELGDSALYFCASSVGYWGGPGTQYFGPGTRLLVL.

This clone was detected a few times. The chain joins TRBV15 to TRBJ2-7, with D uncertain. The CDR3 is 14 amino acids. Germline V gene lookup returns CDR1 LNHNV and CDR2 YYDKDF (reference sequence). The germline V and J ends were trimmed by 4 bases and 0 bases, with 10 bases remaining between them. The CDR3 loop is CATSNSRSSYEQYF. For the CDR3, the DNA is TGTGCCACCAGCAATAGCCGCAGCTCCTACGAGCAGTACTTC.

The V gene is TRBV5-1, the J gene TRBJ1-4; D perhaps matches TRBD1 (6 bases). This CDR3 is built from 14 residues. Trimming pared 1 base from V and 7 bases from J, leaving 11 bases between. Germline-derived CDR1 and CDR2 are SGHRS and YFSETQ. The CDR3 protein is CASSLQGTAEKLFF. CDR3 bases: TGCGCCAGCAGCTTGCAGGGGACGGCTGAAAAACTGTTTTTT.

The rearrangement links TRBV7-9 to TRBJ1-1, with TRBD1 matching 7 bases. Unmatched junction bases numbered 11, after V lost 6 bases and J lost 1 base. The CDR3 loop spans 16 amino acids. CDR1 SEHNR and CDR2 FQNEAQ come from the germline V gene (reference sequence). CDR3 coding DNA: TGTGCCAGCAGAGGGGACAGTTTATTAGAGAACACTGAAGCTTTCTTT. This encodes CASRGDSLLENTEAFF.

This sequence joins TRBV7-2 and TRBJ2-1, with a tentative D call TRBD1 (6 bases). V gave up 5 bases and J gave up 4 bases, with 12 bases separating them. CDR3 length: 14 amino acids. Germline-derived CDR1 and CDR2 are SGHTA and FQGNSA. Written as DNA, the CDR3 is TGTGCCAGCAGCCAAGCCAGGGGATACAATGAGCAGTTCTTC. Encoded protein: CASSQARGYNEQFF.

The chain joins TRBV11-3 to TRBJ2-5; D might be TRBD2 (6 bases). Per the germline V gene, CDR1 is SGHNT and CDR2 is YENEEA. The CDR3 contains 16 residues. The V gene lost 3 bases and the J gene lost 2 bases, with 16 bases spanning the gap. The CDR3 reads CASSLVGGKQQETQYF. CDR3 nucleotides: TGTGCCAGCAGCTTGGTGGGCGGGAAACAACAAGAGACCCAGTACTTC.

The chain joins TRBV12-5 to TRBJ2-1, with 9 bases fitting TRBD2. The CDR3 consists of 20 residues. Germline assignment: CDR1 LGHNT and CDR2 FRNRAP. V shed 2 bases, J shed 1 base, and the junction held 15 bases outside the gene matches. This chain's CDR3 is CASGLTPGVAGVRSYNEQFF. CDR3 bases: TGTGCTAGTGGTTTGACCCCCGGGGTAGCGGGAGTTCGGTCCTACAATGAGCAGTTCTTC. Supplemented by reference TRBV12-5 and TRBJ2-1, the full variable domain reads DARVTQTPRHKVTEMGQEVTMRCQPILGHNTVFWYRQTMMQGLELLAYFRNRAPLDDSGMPKDRFSAEMPDATLATLKIQPSEPRDSAVYFCASGLTPGVAGVRSYNEQFFGPGTRLTVL.

This chain uses TRBV2 with TRBJ2-7; D may be TRBD2 (5 bases). CDR3 length: 13 residues. Germline CDR1 reads SNHLY; CDR2 reads FYNNEI. V dropped 10 bases and J dropped 2 bases, with 15 bases sitting between them. DNA for the CDR3: TGTGCCACCCGGTGGGAGCTAGCCTACGAGCAGTACTTC. It encodes CATRWELAYEQYF.

The genes are TRBV19 and TRBJ2-6, with a possible D match to TRBD1 (6 bases). Germline lookup yields CDR1 LNHDA and CDR2 SQIVND (reference sequence). The CDR3 totals 15 residues. Trimming took off 5 bases at V and 1 base at J, with 9 bases between the two ends. CDR3 sequence (DNA): TGTGCCAGTAGTGCGGACAGTTCTGGGGCCAACGTCCTGACTTTC. Translation: CASSADSSGANVLTF.

The rearrangement links TRBV12-3 or TRBV12-4 to TRBJ1-4; maybe TRBD1 (5 bases). The germline V and J ends were trimmed by 6 bases and 7 bases, with 12 bases remaining between them. The CDR3 contains 13 residues. The CDR3: CASSWTTREKLFF. In nucleotides, the CDR3 is TGTGCCAGCAGCTGGACAACGCGTGAAAAACTGTTTTTT.

J is TRBJ2-2 and V is TRBV30; 12 nucleotides line up with TRBD2. The CDR3 runs to 17 residues. CDR1 and CDR2 from the germline V gene are GTSNPN and SVGIG (reference sequence). With 0 bases clipped from V and 4 bases from J, the junction kept 6 bases outside the gene matches. The CDR3: CAWSVLASGGVTGELFF. CDR3 DNA: TGTGCCTGGAGTGTACTCGCTAGCGGGGGGGTCACCGGGGAGCTGTTTTTT. The full variable domain, completed using reference TRBV30 and TRBJ2-2, is SQTIHQWPATLVQPVGSPLSLECTVEGTSNPNLYWYRQAAGRGLQLLFYSVGIGQISSEVPQNLSASRPQDRQFILSSKKLLLSDSGFYLCAWSVLASGGVTGELFFGEGSRLTVL.

The chain recombines TRBV2 with TRBJ2-1, with D maybe TRBD1 (6 bases). The germline CDR1 and CDR2 sequences are SNHLY and FYNNEI. V shed 8 bases and J shed 9 bases, with 17 bases lying between them. This CDR3 is 13 amino acids long. The CDR3 sequence is CASLEEQGPEQFF. The CDR3 DNA sequence: TGTGCCAGCCTGGAGGAACAGGGACCTGAGCAGTTCTTC.

This clone was seen a single time. The chain employs TRBV4-3 and TRBJ2-2; TRBD1 matches at 9 bases. With 4 bases clipped from V and 4 bases from J, the junction kept 4 bases outside the gene matches. The CDR3 is made up of 15 amino acids. CDR1 is LGHNA and CDR2 is YSLEER in the germline V gene. This CDR3 is CASSRGQGSTGELFF. DNA for the CDR3: TGCGCCAGCAGCCGCGGACAGGGGTCCACCGGGGAGCTGTTTTTT.

Written as DNA, the CDR3 is TGTGCCAGCTCATCACAGGGGTCAGAGGAGACCCAGTACTTC. Translation gives CASSSQGSEETQYF. This chain links TRBV18 with TRBJ2-5, with 7 bases lining up with TRBD1. Unmatched junction bases numbered 8, after V lost 5 bases and J lost 5 bases. Germline CDR1 is KGHSH and CDR2 is LQKENI. The CDR3 spans 14 residues.

This clone was counted a single time. The chain couples TRBV28 to TRBJ1-5; TRBD1 matches at 7 bases. Germline assignment: CDR1 MDHEN and CDR2 SYDVKM. V shed 6 bases and J 3 bases; nucleotides not matched to a gene: 8. This CDR3 region has 15 residues. The CDR3 nucleotides read TGTGCCAGCAGCACCGGGACAGATATCAATCAGCCCCAGCATTTT. This codes for CASSTGTDINQPQHF.

V and J are TRBV7-8 and TRBJ1-5; 8 nucleotides agree with TRBD1. The CDR3 totals 16 residues. The ends lost 2 bases at V and 4 bases at J; junction bases unmatched: 7. Looked up from germline, CDR1 is SGHVS and CDR2 is FQNEAQ. This CDR3 reads CASSLRTGWVNQPQHF. The CDR3 DNA reads TGTGCCAGCAGCTTACGGACAGGGTGGGTTAATCAGCCCCAGCATTTT.

This chain joins TRBV7-3 and TRBJ2-7, with 7 bases identical to TRBD1. V lost 8 bases, J lost 5 bases, and 9 bases stayed unmatched. The CDR3 totals 13 residues. Germline V gives CDR1 SGHTA, CDR2 FQGTGA. The CDR3 protein is CASSTGFNHEQYF. The CDR3, as DNA: TGTGCCAGCTCGACAGGGTTTAACCACGAGCAGTACTTC.

This chain connects TRBV9 to TRBJ2-3, with 8 bases aligning to TRBD2. J was trimmed by 4 bases and V by 3 bases; bases with no gene match: 1. CDR1 and CDR2 (germline): SGDLS, YYNGEE. This CDR3 has 13 amino acids. CDR3 amino acids: CASSGSGADTQYF. CDR3 coding DNA: TGTGCCAGCAGCGGTAGCGGGGCAGATACGCAGTATTTT. Together with reference TRBV9 and TRBJ2-3, the CDR3 gives the full variable domain: DSGVTQTPKHLITATGQRVTLRCSPRSGDLSVYWYQQSLDQGLQFLIQYYNGEERAKGNILERFSAQQFPDLHSELNLSSLELGDSALYFCASSGSGADTQYFGPGTRLTVL.

V is TRBV10-3 and J is TRBJ1-2; 8 bases fit TRBD1. CDR3 size: 13 residues. In germline, CDR1 is ENHRY, CDR2 SYGVKD. J was trimmed by 6 bases and V by 5 bases; bases with no gene match: 5. The CDR3 bases are TGTGCCATCAGTCCGGACAGGGCAAATGGCTACACCTTC. It specifies CAISPDRANGYTF.